Listed below are T cell receptor beta chains from one sample, sequenced in a study of blood T cells in healthy people across ages. Each CDR3 protein gets one entry after TCRdb re-called the 5' RACE reads with MiXCR. In the table there are roughly 680,000 distinct CDR3 sequences, more than 45% of which are singletons. The source material was blood. The receptors were sampled from a woman of 80 years or more in good health. Both conserved end residues are part of each CDR3. A D gene is named only where the DNA matches it firmly. Some rows mark clone size as missing; the rest say once, few, many or name a class of expanded clone.

V	size	D	J	CDR3	DNA
TRBV7-2	NA	NA	TRBJ2-5	CASSLAGQGNGKTQYF	TGTGCCAGCAGCCTAGCGGGACAGGGGAACGGAAAGACCCAGTACTTC
TRBV7-3	many	NA	TRBJ2-3	CASRGQGVGNTQYF	TGTGCCAGCAGAGGTCAGGGAGTAGGGAATACGCAGTATTTT
TRBV24-1	NA	NA	TRBJ2-1	CATNALTVEQFF	TGTGCCACCAATGCCCTGACAGTGGAGCAGTTCTTC
TRBV10-3	few	TRBD1	TRBJ1-1	CAIRATGGNTEAFF	TGTGCCATCAGGGCGACAGGGGGGAACACTGAAGCTTTCTTT
TRBV2	NA	TRBD1	TRBJ1-2	CASSVETGGRGYTF	TGTGCCAGCAGTGTAGAGACAGGGGGCAGAGGCTACACCTTC
TRBV27	NA	TRBD1	TRBJ2-5	CASSFGTGYQETQYF	TGTGCCAGCAGTTTTGGGACAGGGTACCAAGAGACCCAGTACTTC
TRBV2	NA	TRBD2	TRBJ2-3	CASSEVSWIAGEADTQYF	TGTGCCAGCAGTGAAGTCTCCTGGATAGCGGGAGAGGCGGATACGCAGTATTTT
TRBV15	many	NA	TRBJ2-1	CATSRDQGYQFF	TGTGCCACCAGCAGAGATCAGGGATACCAGTTCTTC
TRBV15	NA	NA	TRBJ2-1	CATSRAVGGQFF	TGTGCCACCAGCAGAGCCGTTGGGGGGCAGTTCTTC
TRBV6-7	NA	TRBD2	TRBJ2-1	CASNPRSGRSYNEQFF	TGTGCCAGCAACCCAAGGAGCGGGAGATCCTACAATGAGCAGTTCTTC
TRBV18	many	NA	TRBJ2-3	CASTIFTDTQYF	TGTGCCAGCACCATTTTCACAGATACGCAGTATTTT
TRBV5-1	NA	NA	TRBJ2-2	CASSLPGHSTGELFF	TGCGCCAGCAGCTTACCGGGACACTCCACCGGGGAGCTGTTTTTT
TRBV7-3	NA	NA	TRBJ2-2	CASSFTGRTGELFF	TGTGCCAGCAGCTTTACAGGGCGTACCGGGGAGCTGTTTTTT